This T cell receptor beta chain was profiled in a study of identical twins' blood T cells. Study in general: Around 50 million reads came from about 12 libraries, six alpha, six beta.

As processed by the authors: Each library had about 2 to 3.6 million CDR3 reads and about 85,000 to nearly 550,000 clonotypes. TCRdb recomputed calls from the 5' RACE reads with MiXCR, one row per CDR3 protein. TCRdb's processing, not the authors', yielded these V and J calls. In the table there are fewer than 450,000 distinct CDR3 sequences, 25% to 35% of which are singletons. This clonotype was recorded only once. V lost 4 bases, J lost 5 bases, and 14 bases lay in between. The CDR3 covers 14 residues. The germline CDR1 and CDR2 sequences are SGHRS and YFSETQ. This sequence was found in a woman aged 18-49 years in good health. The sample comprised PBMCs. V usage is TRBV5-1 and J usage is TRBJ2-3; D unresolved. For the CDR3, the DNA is TGCGCCAGCAGCCTCATCCCCCTCGAAGATACGCAGTATTTT. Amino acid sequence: CASSLIPLEDTQYF. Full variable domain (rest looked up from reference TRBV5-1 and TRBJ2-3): KAGVTQTPRYLIKTRGQQVTLSCSPISGHRSVSWYQQTPGQGLQFLFEYFSETQRNKGNFPGRFSGRQFSNSRSEMNVSTLELGDSALYLCASSLIPLEDTQYFGPGTRLTVL.